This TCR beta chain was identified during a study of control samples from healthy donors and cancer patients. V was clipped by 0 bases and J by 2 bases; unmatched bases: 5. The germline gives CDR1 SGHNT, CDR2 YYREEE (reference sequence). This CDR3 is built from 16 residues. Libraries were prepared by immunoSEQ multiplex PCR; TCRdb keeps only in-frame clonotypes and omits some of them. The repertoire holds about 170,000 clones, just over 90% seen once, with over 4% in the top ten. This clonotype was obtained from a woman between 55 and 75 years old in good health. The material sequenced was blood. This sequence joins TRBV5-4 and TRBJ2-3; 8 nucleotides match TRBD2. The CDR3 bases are TGTGCCAGCAGCTTGGCGGCGGGGGGATACACAGATACGCAGTATTTT. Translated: CASSLAAGGYTDTQYF.